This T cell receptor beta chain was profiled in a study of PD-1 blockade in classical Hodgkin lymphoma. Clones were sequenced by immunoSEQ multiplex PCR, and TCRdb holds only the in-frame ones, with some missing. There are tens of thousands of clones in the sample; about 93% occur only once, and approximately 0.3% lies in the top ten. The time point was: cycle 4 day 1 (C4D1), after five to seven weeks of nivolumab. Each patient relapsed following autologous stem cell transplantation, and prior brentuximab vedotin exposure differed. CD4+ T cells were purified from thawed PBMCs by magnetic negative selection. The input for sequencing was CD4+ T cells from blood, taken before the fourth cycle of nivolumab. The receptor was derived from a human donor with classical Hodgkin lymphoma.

The CDR3 is CASRANRYGANVLTF. CDR3 nucleotides: TGTGCCAGCAGAGCAAACAGGTATGGGGCCAACGTCCTGACTTTC. V gene TRBV6-7 combines with J gene TRBJ2-6, with D tentatively TRBD1 (5 bases). TRBV6-7 is an ORF; its function is uncertain. The ends were cut back, 6 bases at V and 3 bases at J, with 12 bases in the middle. This CDR3 contains 15 residues.